The entry that follows covers one T cell receptor (beta chain) sequence. Its antigen is still unknown. No base quality information exists; no much larger clone differs at one position. The protocol used for the library was the immunoSEQ multiplex PCR assay. A mixture of 60 forward primers for TCR Vbeta segments and 13 reverse primers for TCR Jbeta segments was used in the multiplex PCR. A multiplex PCR assay on genomic DNA amplified the CDR3 region of rearranged TCR beta genes. The amplified TCR beta libraries were sequenced on the Illumina HiSeq System as 87-base-pair reads. From the authors' description of their analysis: In a later analysis, tens of millions of unique TCR beta chains were counted across the roughly 700 repertoires, and roughly 11 million of these chains were shared by at least two donors. To remove PCR and sequencing errors, raw reads were error-corrected and collapsed into unique sequences using a nearest-neighbor algorithm that merged closely related sequences. Alignment of CDR3 sequences to IMGT reference sequences was used to assign V, D and J gene segments. For a sequence to be retained, at least a six-nucleotide match to both a V gene segment and a J gene segment was required. Rearrangements were classified as productive when the CDR3 lacked stop codons and remained in frame with V and J, and all other rearrangements were classified as non-productive. Following IMGT convention, CDR3 was defined as the stretch from the second conserved V-encoded cysteine up to the conserved J-encoded phenylalanine. In an earlier analysis of around 570 of the donors, sequences lacking an unambiguous match to a single V gene segment were excluded. An earlier analysis of a few hundred of the donors called V segments functional above 56.7% productive rearrangements and segregating when the between-donor standard deviation exceeded 5%. A statistical classification framework was built to diagnose cytomegalovirus status from the catalog of TCR beta chain sequences. A later analysis assigned V and J genes by comparing TCR nucleotide sequences with IMGT/GENE-DB human TR gene sequences. Using the TCRdist pipeline, a later analysis assigned CDR3 sequences along with most-parsimonious VDJ recombination scenarios. In a later analysis, each TCR beta chain was defined by its CDR3 amino acid sequence together with its V-gene family, and reads without a unique V-gene family were excluded. A later analysis removed nearly 600 highly shared, low-generation-probability nucleotide sequences to deal with suspected cross-contamination and a sequencing artifact. In a later analysis, a clonal expansion index was calculated for each public chain from normalized within-repertoire ranks of inferred template counts. A later analysis computed generation probabilities with a VDJ recombination model fitted to out-of-frame rearrangements, and checked the results against IGoR. In a later analysis, TCR-TCR, TCR-HLA and TCR-CMV co-occurrence was scored with hypergeometric tests, and a repertoire-size bias correction was applied to TCR pairs. A later analysis estimated false discovery rates by permuting HLA or CMV assignments 20 times. In a later analysis, co-occurring TCRs were grouped with DBSCAN, and TCRdist sequence similarity was added when clustering was performed within HLA-allele-positive subsets. Co-occurrence clustering excluded repertoires with fewer than 30,000 or more than 120,000 public chains, plus five with anomalous nucleotide sharing. Held by TCRdb, this immuneACCESS table contains in-frame sequences only and omits some clones. Under half of the omission traces to an unresolved V gene where checked; the cause of the rest is unknown. V, J and clone size reflect that table, while D and trimming were determined from the DNA. The sample records around 130,000 clones, over 65% of which are singletons. Approximately 1.2% of the sample is held by the ten biggest clonotypes.

This sample was taken from a study of cytomegalovirus exposure and HLA in healthy donors (dated by TCRdb to 2017 to 2019). In the study overall: An earlier analysis of some 600 of the donors reported 276 Gb of sequence data and about 120 million unique TCR beta sequences obtained from approximately 180 million T cells. An early release that covered roughly 600 HLA-typed donors contained approximately 300 gigabases of sequencing data and 65 million to 100 million unique TCR sequences. Among the approximately 430 genotyped donors, around 81% belonged to the genetic ancestry cluster associated with self-reported Caucasian donors. The study aimed to test whether signatures of past pathogen exposure could be identified by cataloging public T cell receptors. The T cell repertoires of several hundred subjects were profiled by immunosequencing and related to cytomegalovirus serostatus. Along with the approximately 650-subject first cohort, a separate validation cohort of about 110 different subjects was used. The study combined high-throughput TCR immunosequencing, statistical association of individual TCRs with disease status, and machine learning to predict cytomegalovirus infection status. A later analysis re-analyzed previously published TCR beta repertoires from 660 or so donors and added high-resolution HLA genotyping to study TCR occurrence patterns. Rather than using new phenotypic data, the later analysis identified candidate immune exposures from TCR beta sequences and from how often those sequences occurred across donors. In an earlier analysis of 500 to 650 of the donors, high-throughput TCR beta sequencing was used to judge whether each TCR beta V gene segment behaved as functional or pseudogenic. Alongside the repertoire data, information on donor age, sex, ethnicity and CMV serostatus was compiled. A later genetic analysis used genome-wide SNP genotypes for about 60% of the roughly 670 donors, treating that subset as a discovery cohort. Every repertoire in the discovery cohort had been generated on one and the same sequencing platform. Both class I and class II loci were covered by HLA typing, at four-digit resolution. The number of typed donors differed by locus: about 629-630 for A, B, C, DRB1 and DQB1; approximately 520 for DQA1; roughly 600 for DPA1; and roughly 450 for DPB1. Because of strong linkage in the cohort, roughly five DR-DQ haplotypes were treated as single units for association and clustering. On average, around 230,000 unique TCR beta nucleotide sequences were sequenced per donor among a few hundred genotyped donors of the cohort, with around 19% of those sequences being non-productive.

In total, about 650 healthy bone marrow donors made up the cohort. Cohort members were all nominally healthy when sampled, although unrecorded immune exposures were likely present. The donor was CMV seronegative and was included in the group of over 300 seronegative cohort members. A peripheral blood sample was collected from each donor, and TCR beta sequencing was performed on peripheral blood mononuclear cells. Genomic DNA extraction from the blood cell samples was performed with the Qiagen DNeasy Blood Extraction Kit. Overall study results and their limits: In a later analysis, several top co-occurrence clusters were reported to appear linked to parvovirus B19, influenza, CMV and Epstein-Barr virus. In an earlier analysis of about 600 of the donors, most TCR beta V segments appeared in productive rearrangements about 87% or about 30% of the time, broadly matching IMGT annotations. A later analysis associated 16,951 TCR beta sequences with specific HLA alleles at a false discovery rate of 0.05. In a later analysis, HLA-associated TCR beta chains showed more clonal expansion and lower generation probabilities than non-associated chains that were equally common. Across donors, most TCR sequences were observed very rarely, whereas some public TCRs were present in many individuals. A further reported finding was that TCR beta sequences accurately predicted the HLA-A and HLA-B alleles for most subjects in the first cohort. In vitro tests confirmed that a few of the cytomegalovirus-associated TCR beta chains recognize cytomegalovirus antigens. Presence/absence analyses assumed roughly uniform sequencing depth across donors, an assumption that may not hold. Immune exposure information for the cohort was limited to CMV serostatus. A cluster of highly shared sequence variants was judged likely to be a technical artifact of the sequencing pipeline. V-gene and J-gene trimming of TCR beta chains was associated with a missense DCLRE1C variant in a later genetic analysis, and the association was replicated in an independent cohort. Because HLA typing was unavailable for some donors at each locus, only the typed subset was used in association tests. The cohort was sequenced for TCR beta chains only, and without alpha or paired-chain data the features that could be detected were limited. Compared with the approximately 710-donor mean, donors in an Asian-associated ancestry cluster had fewer N-insertions in productive TCRs, according to a later genetic analysis. When HLA alleles, especially DR and DQ, strongly co-occurred, TCR associations were difficult to assign to individual alleles. A total of 150 or so TCR beta chains were listed by the study as associated with cytomegalovirus. According to a later analysis, TCR association rates differed among HLA loci, with DRB1 alleles showing the most associated TCRs and HLA-C alleles showing the fewest. The earlier analysis of almost 600 of the donors excluded 15 to 20 rarely observed V segments, including chromosome 9 orphons, because counts were too low. The authors suggested that the approach could potentially be extended to other disease states and immunological phenotypes. In both the original and validation cohorts, the classifier was reported to diagnose cytomegalovirus status with high specificity and sensitivity. Correlated functional status among segregating V segments might reflect linkage disequilibrium, but an unknown experimental factor could not be ruled out. In a later analysis, most CMV-associated TCR beta chains were found to appear HLA-restricted, with HLA associations seemingly driven largely by CMV exposure.

This TCR derives from a man aged 50 or older in good health and CMV-seronegative. The sample was PBMCs.

The nucleotide sequence reads as follows: TGCAGCGCGCGCCCGGGGGGCGGAACTGAAGCTTTCTTT. Translation gives CSARPGGGTEAFF. This chain is built from TRBV29-1 and TRBJ1-1, with TRBD1 as a weak D call on 6 bases. Relative to germline, V is 7 bases shorter and J is 5 bases shorter, with 17 bases between their ends. CDR1 SQVTM and CDR2 ANQGSEA are derived from the germline V gene. Inclusive of the bounding cysteine and phenylalanine, the CDR3 is 13 residues long. The kept DNA is CDR3 alone, 39 bases in frame from the first base.